This TCR beta chain originates from a study of cytomegalovirus exposure and HLA in healthy donors. The study, taken as a whole, reports: The study labeled 150 or so TCR beta chains cytomegalovirus-associated.

Amplification used 60 Vbeta primers and 13 Jbeta primers. Sequenced by immunoSEQ multiplex PCR; TCRdb stores in-frame clones only, minus some. The table records over 150,000 clones, roughly 80% of them present only once. The CDR3 length is 15 residues. With 4 bases clipped from V and 7 bases from J, the junction kept 11 bases outside the gene matches. The germline CDR1 and CDR2 sequences are SGHNT and YYREEE (reference sequence). Worth noting for this clone: No antigen is known for it.

The chain links TRBV5-4 to TRBJ2-3; 8 nucleotides line up with TRBD2. The sequence was obtained from a woman aged 25 to 39 in good health and CMV-seropositive. The specimen sequenced was PBMCs. The DNA for the CDR3 is TGTGCCAGCAGCCCTAGAGCGGGAGTCGGGTATACGCAGTATTTT. It is translated as CASSPRAGVGYTQYF. The complete variable domain, with remaining parts taken from reference TRBV5-4 and TRBJ2-3, reads ETGVTQSPTHLIKTRGQQVTLRCSSQSGHNTVSWYQQALGQGPQFIFQYYREEENGRGNFPPRFSGLQFPNYSSELNVNALELDDSALYLCASSPRAGVGYTQYFGPGTRLTVL.